This entry lists 13 T cell receptor beta chains sequenced from one sample in a study of PD-1 blockade in classical Hodgkin lymphoma. Sequencing was performed with immunoSEQ multiplex PCR; in TCRdb, only in-frame clones are kept and a portion is missing. Among 50,000 or so clones, around 87% were seen once, and the ten largest hold approximately 15%. Time point described: cycle 4 day 1 (C4D1), after 5 to 7 weeks of nivolumab. Every patient was affected by relapse after autologous stem cell transplantation, while exposure to brentuximab vedotin was not uniform. Specimen: peripheral blood mononuclear cells (PBMCs), collected before the fourth cycle of nivolumab. The receptors here all came from a human donor with classical Hodgkin lymphoma.

This clone was counted between two and nine times. The V gene is TRBV9, the J gene TRBJ2-1, with 7 bases aligning to TRBD2. The germline V gene encodes CDR1 SGDLS and CDR2 YYNGEE. The CDR3 contains 14 residues. J gave up 9 bases and V 0 bases, and 6 bases lay outside the gene matches. The CDR3 coding sequence is TGTGCCAGCAGCGTAGTTGTGGGAGGGGTTGAGCAGTTCTTC. Translating it yields CASSVVVGGVEQFF.

This chain connects TRBV11-2 to TRBJ2-3, with 9 nucleotides matching TRBD2. The germline gives CDR1 SGHAT, CDR2 FQNNGV. The V gene end was trimmed by 5 bases and the J gene end by 3 bases; junction bases not matched to a gene: 15. The CDR3 covers 18 residues. CDR3 amino acids: CASSRRQIAGVLTDTQYF. The CDR3 nucleotides read TGTGCCAGCAGCAGACGCCAGATAGCGGGAGTCCTAACAGATACGCAGTATTTT.

V and J are TRBV28 and TRBJ2-5, with TRBD1 identical over 10 bases. The CDR3 loop spans 15 amino acids. Trimming cost V 4 bases and J 5 bases; bases outside gene matches: 7. Germline V lookup: CDR1 MDHEN, CDR2 SYDVKM. CDR3 sequence (DNA): TGTGCCAGCAGTTCGGACAGGGGGTCGACGGAGACCCAGTACTTC. This codes for CASSSDRGSTETQYF.

The chain uses TRBV25-1 and TRBJ2-1; TRBD1 or TRBD2 may be the D gene (6 bases each). Trimming removed 5 bases at V and 6 bases at J, with 26 bases between. The CDR3 runs 18 residues. Germline CDR1 reads MGHDK; CDR2 reads SYGVNS. The CDR3, as DNA: TGTGCCAGCAGTTCGACGTATCGGGGGCGGGAAGGGGGCAATGAGCAGTTCTTC. It translates to CASSSTYRGREGGNEQFF. The entire variable domain, with the rest obtained from reference TRBV25-1 and TRBJ2-1, is as follows: EADIYQTPRYLVIGTGKKITLECSQTMGHDKMYWYQQDPGMELHLIHYSYGVNSTEKGDLSSESTVSRIRTEHFPLTLESARPSHTSQYLCASSSTYRGREGGNEQFFGPGTRLTVL.

This clone was observed once. The J gene is TRBJ1-5, the V gene TRBV21-1; the listed D gene, TRBD1, was not tested against the DNA. TRBV21-1 is tagged as a pseudogene. The CDR3 covers 19 residues. In nucleotides, the CDR3 is TGTGCCAGCAGCAAAGTACCTCTCCATACAGGGGATAGCAATCAGCCCCAGCATTTT. Residues: CASSKVPLHTGDSNQPQHF.

This rearrangement joins TRBV6-6 to TRBJ2-5; D possibly corresponds to TRBD2 (6 bases). V lost 6 bases to trimming and J lost 4 bases, with 9 bases between them. This CDR3 is built from 12 residues. Looked up from germline, CDR1 is MNHNY and CDR2 is SVGAGI (reference sequence). The CDR3 spells CASSQEGETQYF. In DNA, the CDR3 is TGTGCCAGCAGCCAGGAGGGAGAGACCCAGTACTTC.

This sequence joins TRBV19 and TRBJ2-6; weak D call: TRBD2 (5 bases). V dropped 6 bases and J dropped 0 bases, with 15 bases sitting between them. This CDR3 has 17 residues. Germline-derived CDR1 and CDR2 are LNHDA and SQIVND (reference sequence). The CDR3, as DNA: TGTGCCAGTAGCCTTGGAGGCTCAAGCTCTGGGGCCAACGTCCTGACTTTC. This encodes CASSLGGSSSGANVLTF.

The chain has TRBV5-6 and TRBJ2-1; D gene uncertain. Germline assignment: CDR1 SGHDT and CDR2 YYEEEE. This CDR3 is built from 14 residues. With 3 bases removed from V and 3 bases from J, the gap between germline ends came to 10 bases. CDR3 sequence: CASSSYWHYNEQFF. The CDR3 coding sequence is TGTGCCAGCAGCTCCTACTGGCACTACAATGAGCAGTTCTTC.

This clone came up a few times. V is TRBV6-6 and J is TRBJ2-7; TRBD2 matches at 14 bases. Germline-derived CDR1 and CDR2 are MNHNY and SVGAGI (reference sequence). V lost 0 bases, J lost 3 bases, and 1 base stayed unmatched. The CDR3 contains 16 residues. CDR3 region: CASSYSGTSGSYEQYF. The CDR3 DNA reads TGTGCCAGCAGTTACTCCGGGACTAGCGGGAGCTACGAGCAGTACTTC.

This sequence joins TRBV9 and TRBJ1-2; 9 nucleotides match TRBD1. J gave up 7 bases and V 4 bases, and 11 bases lay outside the gene matches. The CDR3 is 15 amino acids. CDR1 is SGDLS, CDR2 YYNGEE, per germline. As DNA, the CDR3 is TGTGCCAGCAGCCCTCGGACAGGGGTTCGCAGTGGCTACACCTTC. Amino acids: CASSPRTGVRSGYTF.

This clone has a handful of counts. The chain is built from TRBV5-6 and TRBJ2-2, with D possibly TRBD2 on 5 matching bases. This CDR3 spans 14 amino acids. Germline V gene lookup returns CDR1 SGHDT and CDR2 YYEEEE. V gave up 7 bases and J gave up 0 bases, with 10 bases separating them. Written as DNA, the CDR3 is TGTGCCAGCCGAGGGTTTTCGAACACCGGGGAGCTGTTTTTT. This sequence encodes CASRGFSNTGELFF. The full variable domain, its missing parts supplied by reference TRBV5-6 and TRBJ2-2, is DAGVTQSPTHLIKTRGQQVTLRCSPKSGHDTVSWYQQALGQGPQFIFQYYEEEERQRGNFPDRFSGHQFPNYSSELNVNALLLGDSALYLCASRGFSNTGELFFGEGSRLTVL.

The V call is TRBV6-5, the J call TRBJ2-1; TRBD1 matches at 9 bases. The germline V gene has CDR1 MNHEY and CDR2 SVGAGI. The CDR3 runs 10 residues. V lost 10 bases, J lost 12 bases, and 4 bases stayed unmatched. CDR3 coding DNA: TGTGCCACCCGACAGGGGGGGCAGTTCTTC. Protein product: CATRQGGQFF.

This chain links TRBV27 with TRBJ2-5; D is ambiguous. The germline CDR1 and CDR2 sequences are MNHEY and SMNVEV (reference sequence). The CDR3 covers 12 residues. Trimming left V 6 bases short and J 7 bases short, with 12 bases between. The CDR3 DNA is TGTGCCAGCAGAGCAGGAGTAGGGACCCAGTACTTC. It yields the protein CASRAGVGTQYF.